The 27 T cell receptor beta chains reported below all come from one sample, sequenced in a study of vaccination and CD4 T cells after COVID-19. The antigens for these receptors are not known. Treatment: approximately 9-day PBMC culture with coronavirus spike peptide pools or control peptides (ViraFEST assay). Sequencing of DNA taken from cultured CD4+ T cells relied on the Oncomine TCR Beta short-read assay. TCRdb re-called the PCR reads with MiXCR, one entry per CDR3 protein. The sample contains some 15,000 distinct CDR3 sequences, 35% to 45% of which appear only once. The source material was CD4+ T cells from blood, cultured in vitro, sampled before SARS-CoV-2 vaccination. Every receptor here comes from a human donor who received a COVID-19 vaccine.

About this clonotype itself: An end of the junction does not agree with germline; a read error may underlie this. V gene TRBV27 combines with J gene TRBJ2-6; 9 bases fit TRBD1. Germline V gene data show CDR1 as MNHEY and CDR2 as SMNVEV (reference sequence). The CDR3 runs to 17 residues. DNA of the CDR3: TGTGCCAGCAGTCGACGGGACAGGGAGGCTGGGGCCAGCGTCCTGACTTTC. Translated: CASSRRDREAGASVLTF.

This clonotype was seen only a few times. CDR3 in DNA: TGTGCCAGCAGTCCGGGACTAGCGGGGGAAAAGACCCAGTACTTC. It codes for CASSPGLAGEKTQYF. The V and J genes are TRBV7-9 and TRBJ2-5, with 14 nucleotides matching TRBD2. The CDR3 is made up of 15 amino acids. Germline assignment: CDR1 SEHNR and CDR2 FQNEAQ (reference sequence). The ends lost 6 bases at V and 6 bases at J; junction bases unmatched: 6.

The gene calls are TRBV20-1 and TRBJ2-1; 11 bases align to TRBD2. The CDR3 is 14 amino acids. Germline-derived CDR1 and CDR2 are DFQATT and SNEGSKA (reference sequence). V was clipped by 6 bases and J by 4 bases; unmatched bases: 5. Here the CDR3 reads CSASLAGGYNEQFF. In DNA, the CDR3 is TGCAGTGCCAGCCTAGCGGGGGGATACAATGAGCAGTTCTTC.

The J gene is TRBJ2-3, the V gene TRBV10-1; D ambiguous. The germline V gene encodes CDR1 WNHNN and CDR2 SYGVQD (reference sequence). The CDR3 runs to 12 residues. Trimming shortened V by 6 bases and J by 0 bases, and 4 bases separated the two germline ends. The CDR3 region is CASSRSTDTQYF. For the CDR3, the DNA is TGCGCCAGCAGCAGAAGCACAGATACGCAGTATTTT.

CDR3 sequence: CAWRNPSGGAYEQYF. CDR3 nucleotides: TGTGCCTGGAGGAACCCTAGCGGGGGAGCCTACGAGCAGTACTTC. V usage is TRBV30 and J usage is TRBJ2-7; 10 positions match TRBD2. Germline CDR1 is GTSNPN and CDR2 is SVGIG (reference sequence). CDR3 length equals 15 residues. The ends lost 3 bases at V and 2 bases at J; junction bases unmatched: 7.

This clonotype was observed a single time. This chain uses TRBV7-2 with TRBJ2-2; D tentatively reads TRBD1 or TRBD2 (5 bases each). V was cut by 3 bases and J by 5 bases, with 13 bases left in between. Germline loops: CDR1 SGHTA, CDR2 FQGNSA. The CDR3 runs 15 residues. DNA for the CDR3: TGTGCCAGCAGCTTGGGCAGGGACGAGACCGGGGAGCTGTTTTTT. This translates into CASSLGRDETGELFF.

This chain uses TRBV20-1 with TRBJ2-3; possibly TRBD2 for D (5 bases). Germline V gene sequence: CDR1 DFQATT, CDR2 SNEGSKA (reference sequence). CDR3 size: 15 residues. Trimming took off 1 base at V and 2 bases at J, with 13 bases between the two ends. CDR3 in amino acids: CSARGASWYTDTQYF. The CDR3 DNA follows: TGCAGTGCTAGAGGTGCTAGCTGGTACACAGATACGCAGTATTTT.

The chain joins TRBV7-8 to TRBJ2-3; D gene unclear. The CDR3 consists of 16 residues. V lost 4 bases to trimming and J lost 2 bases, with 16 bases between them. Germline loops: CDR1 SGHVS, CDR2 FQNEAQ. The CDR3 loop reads CASSYSTGRITDTQYF. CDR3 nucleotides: TGTGCCAGCAGCTATAGTACGGGCCGGATCACAGATACGCAGTATTTT. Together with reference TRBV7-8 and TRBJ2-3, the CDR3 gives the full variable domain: GAGVSQSPRYKVAKRGQDVALRCDPISGHVSLFWYQQALGQGPEFLTYFQNEAQLDKSGLPSDRFFAERPEGSVSTLKIQRTQQEDSAVYLCASSYSTGRITDTQYFGPGTRLTVL.

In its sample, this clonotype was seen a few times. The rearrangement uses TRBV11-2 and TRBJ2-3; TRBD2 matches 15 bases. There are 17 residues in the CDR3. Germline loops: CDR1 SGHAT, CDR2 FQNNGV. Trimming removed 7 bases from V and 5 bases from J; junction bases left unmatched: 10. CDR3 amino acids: CASNRRGLAGGQDTQYF. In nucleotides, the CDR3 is TGTGCCAGCAACCGTCGGGGACTAGCGGGGGGCCAAGATACGCAGTATTTT. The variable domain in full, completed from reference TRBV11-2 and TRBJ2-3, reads EAGVAQSPRYKIIEKRQSVAFWCNPISGHATLYWYQQILGQGPKLLIQFQNNGVVDDSQLPKDRFSAERLKGVDSTLKIQPAKLEDSAVYLCASNRRGLAGGQDTQYFGPGTRLTVL.

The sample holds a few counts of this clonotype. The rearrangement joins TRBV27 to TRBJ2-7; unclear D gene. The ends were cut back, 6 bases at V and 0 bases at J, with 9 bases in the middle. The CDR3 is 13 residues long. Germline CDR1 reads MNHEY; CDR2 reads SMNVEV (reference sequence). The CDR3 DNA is TGTGCCAGCAGCCGGTGGGACTCCTACGAGCAGTACTTC. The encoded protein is CASSRWDSYEQYF.

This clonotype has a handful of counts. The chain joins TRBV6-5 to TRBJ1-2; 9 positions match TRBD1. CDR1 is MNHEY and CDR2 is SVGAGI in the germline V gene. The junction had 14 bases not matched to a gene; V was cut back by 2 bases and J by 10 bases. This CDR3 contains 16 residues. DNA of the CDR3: TGTGCCAGCAGTTACCTTACACACACCCGGGACAGGGTCTACACCTTC. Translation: CASSYLTHTRDRVYTF.

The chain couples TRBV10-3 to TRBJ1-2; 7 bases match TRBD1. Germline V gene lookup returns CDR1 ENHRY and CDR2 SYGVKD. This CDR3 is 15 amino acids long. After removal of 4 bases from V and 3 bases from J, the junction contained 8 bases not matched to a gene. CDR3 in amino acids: CAISGQGSSDYGYTF. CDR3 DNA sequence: TGTGCCATCAGTGGACAGGGCAGCAGCGACTATGGCTACACCTTC.

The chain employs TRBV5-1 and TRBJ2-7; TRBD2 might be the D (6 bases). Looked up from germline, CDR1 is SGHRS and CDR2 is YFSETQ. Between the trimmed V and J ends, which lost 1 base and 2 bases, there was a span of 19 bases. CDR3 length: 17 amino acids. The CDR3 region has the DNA TGCGCCAGCAGCTTGAGCCCGCGGGGACCCCCAGCCTACGAGCAGTACTTC. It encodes CASSLSPRGPPAYEQYF. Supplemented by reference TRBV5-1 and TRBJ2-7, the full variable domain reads KAGVTQTPRYLIKTRGQQVTLSCSPISGHRSVSWYQQTPGQGLQFLFEYFSETQRNKGNFPGRFSGRQFSNSRSEMNVSTLELGDSALYLCASSLSPRGPPAYEQYFGPGTRLTVT.

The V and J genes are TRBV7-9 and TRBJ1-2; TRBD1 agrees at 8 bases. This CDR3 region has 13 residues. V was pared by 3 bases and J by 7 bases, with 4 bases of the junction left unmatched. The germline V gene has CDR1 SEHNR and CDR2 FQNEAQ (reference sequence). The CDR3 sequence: CASSFSGQGGYTF. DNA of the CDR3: TGTGCCAGCAGCTTTAGCGGACAGGGTGGCTACACCTTC. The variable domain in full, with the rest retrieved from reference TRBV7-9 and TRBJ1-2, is DTGVSQNPRHKITKRGQNVTFRCDPISEHNRLYWYRQTLGQGPEFLTYFQNEAQLEKSRLLSDRFSAERPKGSFSTLEIQRTEQGDSAMYLCASSFSGQGGYTFGSGTRLTVV.

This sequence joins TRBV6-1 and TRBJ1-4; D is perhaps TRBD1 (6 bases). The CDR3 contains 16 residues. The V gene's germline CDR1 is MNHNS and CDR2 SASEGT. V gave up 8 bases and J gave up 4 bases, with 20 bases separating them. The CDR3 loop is CASAYGVGGDNEKLFF. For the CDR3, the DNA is TGTGCCAGCGCCTACGGGGTTGGGGGCGATAATGAAAAACTGTTTTTT.

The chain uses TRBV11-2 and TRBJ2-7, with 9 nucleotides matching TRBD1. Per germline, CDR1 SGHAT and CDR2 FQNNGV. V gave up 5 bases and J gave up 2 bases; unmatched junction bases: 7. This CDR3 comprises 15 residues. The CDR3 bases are TGTGCCAGCAGCGTGACAGGGGGAGGTACCTACGAGCAGTACTTC. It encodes CASSVTGGGTYEQYF.

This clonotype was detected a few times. Here the CDR3 reads CATSDPTGYDGYTF. CDR3 nucleotide sequence: TGTGCCACCAGTGATCCCACAGGGTACGATGGCTACACCTTC. The chain combines TRBV24-1 with TRBJ1-2; D possibly corresponds to TRBD1 (6 bases). Germline CDR1 KGHDR, CDR2 SFDVKD. Between the trimmed V and J ends, which lost 3 bases and 6 bases, there was a span of 13 bases. There are 14 residues in the CDR3.

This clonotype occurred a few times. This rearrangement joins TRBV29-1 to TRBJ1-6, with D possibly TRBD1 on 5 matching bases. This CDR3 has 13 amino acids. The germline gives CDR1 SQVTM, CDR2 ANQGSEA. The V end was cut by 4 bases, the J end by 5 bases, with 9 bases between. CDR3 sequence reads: CSVGAGNNSPLHF. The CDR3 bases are TGCAGCGTTGGGGCAGGGAATAATTCACCCCTCCACTTT.

The CDR3 loop is CASSQPRTGKGQETQYF. The CDR3 nucleotides are TGCGCCAGCAGCCAGCCACGGACAGGGAAGGGCCAAGAGACCCAGTACTTC. The gene calls are TRBV4-1 and TRBJ2-5, with 8 bases identical to TRBD1. Germline V gene sequence: CDR1 MGHRA, CDR2 YSYEKL. The CDR3 sequence is 17 residues long. With 3 bases clipped from V and 1 base from J, the junction kept 10 bases outside the gene matches.

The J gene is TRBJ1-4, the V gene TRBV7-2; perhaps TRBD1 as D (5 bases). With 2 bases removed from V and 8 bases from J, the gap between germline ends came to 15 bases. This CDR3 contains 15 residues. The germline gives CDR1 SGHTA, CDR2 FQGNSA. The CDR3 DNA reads TGTGCCAGCAGCTTATGGGGGGGGATGGGAGAAAAACTGTTTTTT. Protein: CASSLWGGMGEKLFF.

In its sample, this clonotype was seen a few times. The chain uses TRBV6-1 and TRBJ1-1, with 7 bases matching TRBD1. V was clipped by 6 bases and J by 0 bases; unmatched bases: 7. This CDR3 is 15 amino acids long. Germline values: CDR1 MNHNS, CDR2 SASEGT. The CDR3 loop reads CASSPLQGMNTEAFF. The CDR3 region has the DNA TGTGCCAGCAGCCCATTACAGGGGATGAACACTGAAGCTTTCTTT.

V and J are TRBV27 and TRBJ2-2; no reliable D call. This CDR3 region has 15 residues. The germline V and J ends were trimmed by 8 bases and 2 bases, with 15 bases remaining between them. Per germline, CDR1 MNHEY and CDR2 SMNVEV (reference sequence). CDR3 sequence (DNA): TGTGCCAGCCGAACATTGGAGCTTAACACCGGGGAGCTGTTTTTT. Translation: CASRTLELNTGELFF.

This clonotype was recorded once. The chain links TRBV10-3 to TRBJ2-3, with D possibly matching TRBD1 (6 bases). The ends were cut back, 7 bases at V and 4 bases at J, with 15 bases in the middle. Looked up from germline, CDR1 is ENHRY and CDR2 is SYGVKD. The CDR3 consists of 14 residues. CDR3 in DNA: TGTGCCATCATGGGGGCAGGGCAGGCAGATACGCAGTATTTT. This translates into CAIMGAGQADTQYF.

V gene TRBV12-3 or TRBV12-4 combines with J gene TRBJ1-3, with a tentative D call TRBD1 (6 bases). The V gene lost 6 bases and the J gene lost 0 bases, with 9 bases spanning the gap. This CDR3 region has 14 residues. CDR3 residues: CASSRGDSGNTIYF. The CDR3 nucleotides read TGTGCCAGCAGCAGGGGCGACTCTGGAAACACCATATATTTT.

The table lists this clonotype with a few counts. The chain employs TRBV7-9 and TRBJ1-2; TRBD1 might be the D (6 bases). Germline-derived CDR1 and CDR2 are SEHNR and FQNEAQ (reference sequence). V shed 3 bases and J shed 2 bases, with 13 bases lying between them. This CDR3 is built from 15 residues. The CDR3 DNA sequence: TGTGCCAGCAGCTTTTCTTCGACAGGCAACTATGGCTACACCTTC. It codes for CASSFSSTGNYGYTF.

CDR3 in amino acids: CSAAQGWSQPQHF. The CDR3 coding sequence is TGCAGCGCTGCCCAGGGCTGGAGTCAGCCCCAGCATTTT. V gene TRBV29-1 combines with J gene TRBJ1-5; tentatively, D is TRBD1 (5 bases). The CDR3 extends over 13 amino acids. Trimming removed 7 bases from V and 6 bases from J, with 16 bases in between. Per germline, CDR1 SQVTM and CDR2 ANQGSEA.

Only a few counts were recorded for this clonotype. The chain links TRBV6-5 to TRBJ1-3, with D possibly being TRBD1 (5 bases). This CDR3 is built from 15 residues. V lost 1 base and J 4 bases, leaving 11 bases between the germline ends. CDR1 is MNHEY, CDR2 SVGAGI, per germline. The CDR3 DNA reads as TGTGCCAGCAGTTACTTTCCGGGGGAGGGAAACACCATATATTTT. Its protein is CASSYFPGEGNTIYF.